Below, 21 T cell receptor beta chains from the same sample are listed, as sequenced in a study of T cell clonality in common variable immunodeficiency. For these receptors, no antigen is known. The table came from immunoSEQ multiplex PCR; TCRdb's copy has only in-frame clones and leaves some out. This sample carries about 20,000 clones, none of them present only once. Whole-study findings and limits: In common variable immunodeficiency, TCR beta chains reportedly carried fewer deletions and N-nucleotide insertions.

The sequenced sample consisted of peripheral blood mononuclear cells. Receptors were obtained from a human donor with common variable immunodeficiency.

The table lists this clone with a few counts. CDR3 DNA, as far as it was read: TGTGCCAGTAGTATAGATGTGGGCCCGGGGATACGGGAGACC. It yields the protein CASSIDVGPGIRET. The CDR3 reads in full as CASSIDVGPGIRETQYF. The chain links TRBV19 to TRBJ2-5; TRBD2 is a possible D gene (5 bases). The CDR3 extends 3 residues past the end of the read, so its final part is completed from the germline J gene. Trimming shortened V by 0 bases and J by 5 bases, and 19 bases separated the two germline ends. This CDR3 comprises 17 residues. Per germline, CDR1 LNHDA and CDR2 SQIVND (reference sequence).

Concerning this clone: The read halts 3 residues ahead of the CDR3 end, with the missing end drawn from the germline J gene. The rearrangement links TRBV2 to TRBJ2-1; 10 nucleotides line up with TRBD1. The CDR3 is made up of 14 amino acids. Germline CDR1 SNHLY, CDR2 FYNNEI. Unmatched junction bases numbered 3, after V lost 3 bases and J lost 7 bases. The sequenced CDR3 bases are TGTGCCAGCAGTGAGGGACAGGGGAGAAATGAG. It is translated as CASSEGQGRNE. The whole CDR3 protein is CASSEGQGRNEQFF.

In its sample, this clone was seen a few times. The sequenced fragment ends 3 residues before the CDR3 boundary, so the rest is inferred from the germline J gene. This chain joins TRBV7-2 and TRBJ1-1; the D is unclear. Germline V gene lookup returns CDR1 SGHTA and CDR2 FQGNSA. The length of the CDR3 is 15 residues. The ends were cut back, 2 bases at V and 0 bases at J, with 10 bases in the middle. CDR3 sequence: CASSLYRSVNTEAFF. The part of the CDR3 DNA that was read is TGTGCCAGCAGCTTATACCGGTCGGTGAACACTGAA.

This clone appeared a few times. The read comes to an end 3 residues before the CDR3 does, leaving the germline J gene to fill in the end. The V call is TRBV19, the J call TRBJ2-5; 7 bases agree with TRBD1. Trimming cost V 2 bases and J 5 bases; bases outside gene matches: 11. Germline CDR1 and CDR2: LNHDA and SQIVND (reference sequence). CDR3 length: 16 residues. The part of the CDR3 DNA that was read is TGTGCCAGTAGTATACGGGCAGGGGGAGCTCGGGAGACC. Translating it yields CASSIRAGGARET. The whole CDR3 sequence is CASSIRAGGARETQYF.

The table lists this clone with a few counts. The CDR3 goes on 3 residues after the read ends, and that part is filled in from the germline J gene. The chain combines TRBV7-9 with TRBJ2-5; a weak D match, TRBD1 (6 bases). The V end lost 9 bases, the J end lost 5 bases, and 16 bases lay between the germline ends. This CDR3 has 13 amino acids. Germline CDR1 is SEHNR and CDR2 is FQNEAQ (reference sequence). The CDR3 DNA, read in part, is TGTGCCAGTCTACAGGGCGGACTTGAGACC. Translating it yields CASLQGGLET. The entire CDR3 reads CASLQGGLETQYF.

This clone showed up just a few times. CDR3 DNA, as far as it was read: TGTGCCAGTAGTGTATCTAGCGGGGGGGCCTTGGGGCAAGAGACC. Encoded protein: CASSVSSGGALGQET. The CDR3 as a whole reads CASSVSSGGALGQETQYF. This rearrangement joins TRBV19 to TRBJ2-5; TRBD2 agrees at 12 bases. Read data end 3 residues before the CDR3 end; the end is taken from the germline J gene. The CDR3 extends over 18 amino acids. CDR1 is LNHDA, CDR2 SQIVND, per germline (reference sequence). V was pared by 5 bases and J by 2 bases, with 12 bases of the junction left unmatched.

This clone was detected only a few times. The read ends 3 residues before the CDR3 terminus; that terminus is restored from the germline J gene. The V and J genes are TRBV7-2 and TRBJ2-1, with a weak D call TRBD2 (7 bases). V lost 8 bases, J lost 1 base, and 15 bases lay in between. Germline assignment: CDR1 SGHTA and CDR2 FQGNSA. The CDR3 contains 15 residues. The CDR3 bases that were read are TGTGCCAGCCACTTGAGGGGGGGTTCCTACAATGAG. This codes for CASHLRGGSYNE. From start to end, the CDR3 is CASHLRGGSYNEQFF.

As regards this clone: The CDR3 end falls 3 residues outside the read, so it is completed with the germline J gene. The chain carries TRBV7-9 and TRBJ2-1; the match to TRBD2 covers 11 bases. This CDR3 region has 15 residues. Per germline, CDR1 SEHNR and CDR2 FQNEAQ (reference sequence). Germline trimming cut 6 bases from V and 5 bases from J; bases unmatched to any gene: 6. The DNA read from the CDR3 is TGTGCCAGCAGGCCCGGGACTAGCGGACACAATGAG. Protein: CASRPGTSGHNE. The entire CDR3 protein reads CASRPGTSGHNEQFF. Supplemented by reference TRBV7-9 and TRBJ2-1, the full variable domain reads DTGVSQNPRHKITKRGQNVTFRCDPISEHNRLYWYRQTLGQGPEFLTYFQNEAQLEKSRLLSDRFSAERPKGSFSTLEIQRTEQGDSAMYLCASRPGTSGHNEQFFGPGTRLTVL.

In its sample, this clone is medium-sized. The read ends 3 residues before the CDR3 terminus; that terminus is restored from the germline J gene. The V and J genes are TRBV24-1 and TRBJ2-7; 8 bases are a match to TRBD1. With 4 bases clipped from V and 3 bases from J, the junction kept 7 bases outside the gene matches. The germline V gene has CDR1 KGHDR and CDR2 SFDVKD. The CDR3 is made up of 15 amino acids. The CDR3 spells CATSDPGTGVYEQYF. Partial CDR3 DNA: TGTGCCACCAGTGACCCCGGGACAGGAGTCTACGAG.

This clone was picked up a small number of times. The read stops 3 residues short of the end of the CDR3; the missing end is completed from the germline J gene. The chain couples TRBV19 to TRBJ1-6; D ambiguous. This CDR3 has 14 amino acids. In germline, CDR1 is LNHDA, CDR2 SQIVND (reference sequence). Trimming removed 10 bases from V and 6 bases from J, with 16 bases in between. The CDR3 loop reads CATADTVLNSPLHF. The sequenced CDR3 bases are TGTGCCACCGCCGACACAGTTCTTAATTCACCC.

This clone showed up just a few times. Read sequence stops 3 residues before the CDR3 end, and the germline J gene provides the missing end. The V call is TRBV7-2, the J call TRBJ1-5; perhaps TRBD1 as D (5 bases). This CDR3 is 14 amino acids long. V lost 5 bases and J lost 0, with 8 bases in between. The V gene's germline CDR1 is SGHTA and CDR2 FQGNSA. The part of the CDR3 DNA that was read is TGTGCCAGCAGCCTGGGACTTAGCAATCAGCCC. Translated: CASSLGLSNQP. The entire CDR3 is CASSLGLSNQPQHF.

This clone was detected a few times. The read comes to an end 3 residues before the CDR3 does, leaving the germline J gene to fill in the end. J is TRBJ1-4 and V is TRBV7-9; the D gene is possibly TRBD1 (5 bases). The germline V gene has CDR1 SEHNR and CDR2 FQNEAQ (reference sequence). This CDR3 region has 15 residues. The V gene lost 0 bases and the J gene lost 7 bases, with 12 bases spanning the gap. Partial CDR3 DNA: TGTGCCAGCAGCTTAGCGCAAGGGGTTGGTGAAAAA. Residues: CASSLAQGVGEK. The full-length CDR3 reads as CASSLAQGVGEKLFF.

About this clone: The read ends 3 residues early relative to the CDR3; the germline J gene fills the gap. The J gene is TRBJ2-3, the V gene TRBV2; possible D gene TRBD1, 6 bases. V gave up 6 bases and J gave up 0 bases, with 10 bases separating them. The CDR3 runs 14 residues. Germline CDR1 SNHLY, CDR2 FYNNEI. The CDR3 DNA, read in part, is TGTGCCAGCAGGGGGGCAAGAAGCACAGATACG. Its translation: CASRGARSTDT. The CDR3, in full, reads CASRGARSTDTQYF.

For this clone: The read ends 3 residues before the CDR3 terminus; that terminus is restored from the germline J gene. V and J are TRBV6-1 and TRBJ2-1; TRBD1 is a possible D gene (6 bases). V lost 3 bases and J lost 5, with 8 bases in between. Germline-derived CDR1 and CDR2 are MNHNS and SASEGT. The CDR3 has 13 residues. CDR3 DNA, as far as it was read: TGTGCCAGCAGTGAGGACAGCCACAATGAG. Translation: CASSEDSHNE. The whole CDR3 is CASSEDSHNEQFF.

This clone turned up a few times. The read stops 3 residues short of the end of the CDR3; the missing end is completed from the germline J gene. The J gene is TRBJ2-3, the V gene TRBV6-2 or TRBV6-3, with 10 bases aligning to TRBD2. This CDR3 contains 14 residues. The ends lost 5 bases at V and 1 base at J; junction bases unmatched: 0. Germline V gene sequence: CDR1 MNHEY, CDR2 SVGEGT. The CDR3 reads CASSLAGGTDTQYF. CDR3 DNA (partial): TGTGCCAGCAGTCTAGCGGGGGGCACAGATACG.

A few counts support this clone. The read terminates 3 residues ahead of where the CDR3 ends, so the germline J gene completes it. V gene TRBV7-6 combines with J gene TRBJ2-3; TRBD1 aligns across 8 bases. Germline V gene sequence: CDR1 SGHVS, CDR2 FNYEAQ. V was pared by 5 bases and J by 0 bases, with 4 bases of the junction left unmatched. The CDR3 totals 15 residues. Incomplete CDR3 DNA: TGTGCCAGCAGCCGGACAGGGCTCAGCACAGATACG. Its translation is CASSRTGLSTDT. The complete CDR3 sequence is CASSRTGLSTDTQYF. The full variable domain, completed using reference TRBV7-6 and TRBJ2-3, is GAGVSQSPRYKVTKRGQDVALRCDPISGHVSLYWYRQALGQGPEFLTYFNYEAQQDKSGLPNDRFSAERPEGSISTLTIQRTEQRDSAMYRCASSRTGLSTDTQYFGPGTRLTVL.

This clone was observed a few times. Read sequence stops 3 residues before the CDR3 end, and the germline J gene provides the missing end. This chain connects TRBV19 to TRBJ2-1, with 9 bases matching TRBD2. The trim removed 7 bases at V and 0 bases at J, leaving 16 bases unmatched. The germline V gene has CDR1 LNHDA and CDR2 SQIVND (reference sequence). CDR3 size: 19 residues. The CDR3 region is CASTPRLAGWVSSYNEQFF. The CDR3 bases that were read are TGTGCCAGTACTCCCCGGCTAGCGGGGTGGGTTAGCTCCTACAATGAG.

About this clone itself: The observed sequence ends 3 residues before the CDR3 terminus, with the missing tail filled in from the germline J gene. V and J are TRBV7-2 and TRBJ1-4; TRBD1 is a possible D gene (5 bases). Germline lookup yields CDR1 SGHTA and CDR2 FQGNSA. The V end was cut by 4 bases, the J end by 6 bases, with 15 bases between. This CDR3 contains 15 residues. CDR3 in amino acids: CASSSYRRQDEKLFF. The CDR3 bases that were read are TGTGCCAGCAGCTCTTACAGGAGGCAGGATGAAAAA.

The table lists this clone with a few counts. The missing CDR3 end, 3 residues past where the read stops, is filled in from the germline J gene. The rearrangement joins TRBV7-3 to TRBJ2-3; 7 nucleotides line up with TRBD2. J lost 7 bases, V lost 5 bases, and 3 bases had no gene match. Germline CDR1 SGHTA, CDR2 FQGTGA. The CDR3 sequence is 12 residues long. The covered CDR3 bases are TGTGCCAGCAGCCCTAGCGGAAATACG. Amino acids: CASSPSGNT. The full-length CDR3 reads as CASSPSGNTQYF.

Comment on this clone: The missing CDR3 end, 3 residues past where the read stops, is filled in from the germline J gene. The V and J genes are TRBV5-6 and TRBJ2-7; the D is unclear. The CDR3 length is 13 residues. Germline V gene data show CDR1 as SGHDT and CDR2 as YYEEEE. Trimming stripped 4 bases from V and 3 bases from J, with 11 bases between. CDR3 bases read: TGTGCCAGCAGCCCAGGCCAAATCTACGAG. Translated: CASSPGQIYE. The whole CDR3 region reads CASSPGQIYEQYF.

On this clone itself: The read ends 3 residues before the CDR3 terminus; that terminus is restored from the germline J gene. The chain is built from TRBV5-1 and TRBJ1-2; perhaps TRBD1 as D (6 bases). The V gene's germline CDR1 is SGHRS and CDR2 YFSETQ. CDR3 size: 14 residues. The ends were cut back, 4 bases at V and 4 bases at J, with 14 bases in the middle. The CDR3 bases that were read are TGCGCCAGCAGCCCGCTACAGGGTAGCTATGGC. This translates into CASSPLQGSYG. The entire CDR3 protein is CASSPLQGSYGYTF.